A single T cell receptor beta chain is shown here with its context. What it recognizes is unknown. Sequenced by immunoSEQ multiplex PCR; TCRdb stores in-frame clones only, minus some. Here the sample spans roughly 180,000 clones, over 80% being singletons. This record belongs to a study of T cell responses to AZD1222 COVID-19 vaccine. Points from the study as a whole: Reportedly, close to half of spike-specific TCRs are directed against unmutated variant regions. None of the repertoires were sampled until the peak T cell response had passed.

With 5 bases removed from V and 3 bases from J, the gap between germline ends came to 11 bases. The germline gives CDR1 MNHEY, CDR2 SMNVEV (reference sequence). The CDR3 length is 15 residues. The TCR sequence derives from an adult in good health. V and J are TRBV27 and TRBJ1-6, with D possibly TRBD1 on 6 matching bases. The sequencing used peripheral blood, collected on day 0 of AZD1222 vaccination. CDR3 amino acids: CASSIRTDYNSPLHF. The CDR3 DNA sequence: TGTGCCAGCAGTATCCGGACAGACTATAATTCACCCCTCCACTTT.